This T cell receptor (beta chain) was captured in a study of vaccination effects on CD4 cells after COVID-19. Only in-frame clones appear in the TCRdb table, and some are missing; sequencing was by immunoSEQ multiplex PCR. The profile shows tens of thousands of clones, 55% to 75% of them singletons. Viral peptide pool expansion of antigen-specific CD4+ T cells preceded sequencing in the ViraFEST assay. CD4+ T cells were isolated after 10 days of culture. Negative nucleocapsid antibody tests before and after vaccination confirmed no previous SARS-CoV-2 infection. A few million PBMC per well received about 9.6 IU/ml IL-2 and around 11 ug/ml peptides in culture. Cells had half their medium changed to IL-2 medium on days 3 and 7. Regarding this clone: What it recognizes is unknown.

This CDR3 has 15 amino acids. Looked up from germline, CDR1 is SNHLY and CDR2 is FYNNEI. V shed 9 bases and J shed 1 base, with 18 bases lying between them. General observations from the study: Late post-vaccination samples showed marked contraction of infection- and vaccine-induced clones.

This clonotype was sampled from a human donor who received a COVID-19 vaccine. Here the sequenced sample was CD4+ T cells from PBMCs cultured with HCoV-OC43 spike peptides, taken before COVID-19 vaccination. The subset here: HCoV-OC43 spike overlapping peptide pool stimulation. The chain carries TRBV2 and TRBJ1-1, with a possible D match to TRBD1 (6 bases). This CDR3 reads CASRTETSSNTEAFF. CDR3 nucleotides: TGTGCCAGTAGGACAGAGACATCATCGAACACTGAAGCTTTCTTT.